The 25 T cell receptor beta chains below come from one sample, sequenced in a study of Graves' ophthalmopathy and Graves' hyperthyroidism. Amplified material comprised TCR beta CDR3 regions derived from RNA transcripts. An initial RT-PCR round employing HTBI primers preceded a second-round multiplex PCR. TCRdb redid the calling of the multiplex PCR reads with MiXCR, one entry per CDR3 protein. This table has about 380,000 distinct CDR3 sequences, roughly 14% appearing once. The sample was peripheral blood. All receptors derive from a woman between 18 and 29 years old with stable Graves' hyperthyroidism.

The chain couples TRBV19 to TRBJ1-2; TRBD1 is a possible D gene (5 bases). CDR3 size: 18 residues. Germline V gene data show CDR1 as LNHDA and CDR2 as SQIVND (reference sequence). Trimming stripped 5 bases from V and 5 bases from J, with 27 bases between. The CDR3 DNA reads TGTGCCAGTAGTGTGGAAGGGCGGACAACGCAGCGAGAATATGGCTACACCTTC. Translation: CASSVEGRTTQREYGYTF.

The chain joins TRBV20-1 to TRBJ1-1; D unresolved. Trimming pared 1 base from V and 8 bases from J, leaving 14 bases between. Germline values: CDR1 DFQATT, CDR2 SNEGSKA (reference sequence). This CDR3 contains 13 residues. The CDR3 here is CSARAEQTEEAFF. The CDR3 nucleotides are TGCAGTGCTAGAGCTGAGCAAACGGAGGAAGCTTTCTTT.

This clonotype was seen many times. The chain links TRBV6-1 to TRBJ2-7; maybe TRBD1 (5 bases). Germline V gene sequence: CDR1 MNHNS, CDR2 SASEGT. With 0 bases removed from V and 9 bases from J, the gap between germline ends came to 18 bases. The CDR3 has 15 residues. The CDR3: CASSEADGGVTGQYF. For the CDR3, the DNA is TGTGCCAGCAGTGAAGCGGACGGTGGGGTAACAGGGCAGTACTTC.

This clonotype was recorded many times. J is TRBJ2-5 and V is TRBV12-3 or TRBV12-4, with a tentative D call TRBD2 (7 bases). The CDR3 is 15 amino acids. V was cut by 7 bases and J by 4 bases, with 19 bases left in between. This CDR3 is CASKIGGGARETQYF. CDR3 sequence (DNA): TGTGCCAGCAAGATAGGAGGGGGGGCCCGAGAGACCCAGTACTTC.

This clonotype occurred many times. CDR3 loop: CASSYSITGGMRGYTF. CDR3 coding DNA: TGTGCCAGCAGTTACTCGATAACAGGGGGGATGAGGGGCTACACCTTC. The rearrangement uses TRBV6-5 and TRBJ1-2; 8 nucleotides line up with TRBD1. The CDR3 is 16 amino acids. Germline CDR1 is MNHEY and CDR2 is SVGAGI. The V and J ends lost 0 bases and 8 bases, in that order; junction bases with no gene match: 11.

This clonotype appeared many times. The V call is TRBV7-6, the J call TRBJ1-5; 7 bases are shared with TRBD1. Germline V gene sequence: CDR1 SGHVS, CDR2 FNYEAQ. V shed 5 bases and J 5 bases; nucleotides not matched to a gene: 6. The CDR3 is made up of 14 amino acids. The CDR3 region is CASSRGTADQPQHF. The CDR3 DNA reads TGTGCCAGCAGCCGTGGGACAGCGGATCAGCCCCAGCATTTT.

In its sample, this clonotype was seen many times. The V call is TRBV20-1, the J call TRBJ2-7; TRBD2 matches at 7 bases. This CDR3 has 16 amino acids. Germline trimming cut 6 bases from V and 3 bases from J; bases unmatched to any gene: 17. Germline CDR1 and CDR2: DFQATT and SNEGSKA (reference sequence). The CDR3, as DNA: TGCAGTGCAAGGAGAAGGGCTAGCGGTAAGGTCTACGAGCAGTACTTC. This encodes CSARRRASGKVYEQYF.

This clonotype was counted at least ten times. V and J are TRBV6-1 and TRBJ2-7; D not resolved. Trimming pared 2 bases from V and 2 bases from J, leaving 7 bases between. From germline, CDR1 is MNHNS and CDR2 SASEGT. The CDR3 runs to 13 residues. The DNA for the CDR3 is TGTGCCAGCAGTGAACTCCCACCCTACGAGCAGTACTTC. Amino acids: CASSELPPYEQYF.

The table lists this clonotype with many counts. The V call is TRBV25-1, the J call TRBJ2-7, with D perhaps TRBD1 or TRBD2 (5 bases each). Trimming stripped 3 bases from V and 4 bases from J, with 10 bases between. CDR1 and CDR2 from the germline V gene are MGHDK and SYGVNS. The CDR3 consists of 13 residues. CDR3 protein: CASSEGREYEQYF. The CDR3 region has the DNA TGTGCCAGCAGTGAGGGCAGGGAGTACGAGCAGTACTTC.

The chain employs TRBV10-2 and TRBJ1-1; 7 bases are shared with TRBD1. The V segment lost 5 bases and the J segment 10 bases; nucleotides outside the gene matches: 1. Germline assignment: CDR1 WSHSY and CDR2 SAAADI. The CDR3 runs 10 residues. The CDR3 nucleotides read TGCGCCAGCAGTCAGGGGGGAGCTTTCTTT. Translating gives CASSQGGAFF.

This clonotype was observed at least ten times. The rearrangement joins TRBV29-1 to TRBJ2-5; a weak D match, TRBD1 (6 bases). Trimming removed 0 bases at V and 4 bases at J, with 12 bases between. Germline V lookup: CDR1 SQVTM, CDR2 ANQGSEA. The CDR3 is made up of 14 amino acids. Here the CDR3 reads CSVEETTGLETQYF. As DNA, the CDR3 is TGCAGCGTTGAAGAAACTACAGGGCTAGAGACCCAGTACTTC. Full variable domain (remainder filled in from reference TRBV29-1 and TRBJ2-5): SAVISQKPSRDICQRGTSLTIQCQVDSQVTMMFWYRQQPGQSLTLIATANQGSEATYESGFVIDKFPISRPNLTFSTLTVSNMSPEDSSIYLCSVEETTGLETQYFGPGTRLLVL.

The genes are TRBV7-2 and TRBJ1-5; D is ambiguous. CDR3 size: 13 residues. The V gene lost 4 bases and the J gene lost 5 bases, with 9 bases spanning the gap. Germline V gives CDR1 SGHTA, CDR2 FQGNSA. The CDR3 is CASSSFQDQPQHF. DNA of the CDR3: TGTGCCAGCAGCTCCTTCCAGGATCAGCCCCAGCATTTT.

In this sample, this clonotype turned up many times. The chain is built from TRBV19 and TRBJ2-2; a possible D gene is TRBD1 (5 bases). Trimming cost V 4 bases and J 4 bases, with 16 bases left between them. CDR1 and CDR2 (germline): LNHDA, SQIVND (reference sequence). The CDR3 has 16 residues. CDR3 DNA sequence: TGTGCCAGTAGTAGCCCCGCAGGGTCGAGCACCGGGGAGCTGTTTTTT. Its protein is CASSSPAGSSTGELFF.

This clonotype was seen at least ten times. This sequence joins TRBV7-2 and TRBJ1-1, with 7 bases fitting TRBD1. Germline lookup yields CDR1 SGHTA and CDR2 FQGNSA. The length of the CDR3 is 15 residues. The V gene end was trimmed by 0 bases and the J gene end by 4 bases; junction bases not matched to a gene: 5. The CDR3 sequence is CASSLATGKATEAFF. CDR3 DNA sequence: TGTGCCAGCAGCTTAGCGACAGGGAAGGCCACTGAAGCTTTCTTT.

This clonotype has at least ten counts. CDR3 nucleotides: TGTGCCAGCAGTTACTCGGGCGGGGGAAATGAAAAACTGTTTTTT. It yields the protein CASSYSGGGNEKLFF. This chain links TRBV6-5 with TRBJ1-4; D possibly corresponds to TRBD1 (5 bases). The V end was cut by 0 bases, the J end by 5 bases, with 10 bases between. The CDR3 totals 15 residues. The V gene's germline CDR1 is MNHEY and CDR2 SVGAGI.

This clonotype has just a few counts. The gene calls are TRBV6-5 and TRBJ1-2; D perhaps matches TRBD1 (5 bases). Looked up from germline, CDR1 is MNHEY and CDR2 is SVGAGI. This CDR3 has 17 residues. Trimming pared 0 bases from V and 0 bases from J, leaving 14 bases between. Here the CDR3 reads CASSYSVGMTANYGYTF. In nucleotides, the CDR3 is TGTGCCAGCAGTTACTCGGTAGGGATGACAGCTAACTATGGCTACACCTTC.

This clonotype was counted many times. The chain recombines TRBV6-1 with TRBJ1-3; no reliable D call. V lost 4 bases to trimming and J lost 1 base, with 5 bases between them. CDR3 length: 13 amino acids. Germline V gene data show CDR1 as MNHNS and CDR2 as SASEGT. CDR3: CASSAWSGNTIYF. CDR3 nucleotide sequence: TGTGCCAGCAGTGCTTGGTCTGGAAACACCATATATTTT.

This clonotype has a count of ten or more. V and J are TRBV12-3 or TRBV12-4 and TRBJ2-2, with no clear D. The CDR3 has 12 residues. The germline V and J ends were trimmed by 2 bases and 6 bases, with 4 bases remaining between them. The CDR3 DNA is TGTGCCAGCAGTTTACAGGCCGGGGAGCTGTTTTTT. This encodes CASSLQAGELFF.

Ten or more counts support this clonotype. The chain has TRBV20-1 and TRBJ2-5, with D uncertain. The CDR3 loop spans 12 amino acids. V lost 3 bases and J lost 3, with 8 bases in between. The germline CDR1 and CDR2 sequences are DFQATT and SNEGSKA (reference sequence). The CDR3 region has the DNA TGCAGTGCTAGTACGCAGGAAGAGACCCAGTACTTC. Protein: CSASTQEETQYF.

The sample holds many counts of this clonotype. The chain links TRBV12-5 to TRBJ2-2, with D perhaps TRBD2 (6 bases). Trimming stripped 0 bases from V and 1 base from J, with 18 bases between. Germline-derived CDR1 and CDR2 are LGHNT and FRNRAP. There are 19 residues in the CDR3. CDR3 sequence (DNA): TGTGCTAGTGGTTTGGTTCTCCGCGGGATCAGGGTGAACACCGGGGAGCTGTTTTTT. As protein: CASGLVLRGIRVNTGELFF. Looking up the rest from reference TRBV12-5 and TRBJ2-2 gives the full variable domain: DARVTQTPRHKVTEMGQEVTMRCQPILGHNTVFWYRQTMMQGLELLAYFRNRAPLDDSGMPKDRFSAEMPDATLATLKIQPSEPRDSAVYFCASGLVLRGIRVNTGELFFGEGSRLTVL.

The chain couples TRBV6-1 to TRBJ2-2, with no clear D. CDR1 is MNHNS and CDR2 is SASEGT in the germline V gene. The V end lost 4 bases, the J end lost 3 bases, and 6 bases lay between the germline ends. The CDR3 length is 13 residues. The CDR3 protein is CASSARDTGELFF. The CDR3 nucleotides read TGTGCCAGCAGTGCCCGGGACACCGGGGAGCTGTTTTTT.

This chain connects TRBV27 to TRBJ1-1, with 7 nucleotides matching TRBD1. CDR3 length: 16 residues. The V segment lost 2 bases and the J segment 4 bases; nucleotides outside the gene matches: 10. The germline V gene encodes CDR1 MNHEY and CDR2 SMNVEV (reference sequence). This CDR3 reads CASSLRGHQGGTEAFF. CDR3 nucleotide sequence: TGTGCCAGCAGTTTAAGGGGACATCAGGGGGGCACTGAAGCTTTCTTT.

Ten or more counts support this clonotype. The chain recombines TRBV7-9 with TRBJ1-6; 8 bases fit TRBD1. The CDR3 runs to 14 residues. The germline CDR1 and CDR2 sequences are SEHNR and FQNEAQ (reference sequence). After removal of 4 bases from V and 7 bases from J, the junction contained 3 bases not matched to a gene. Here the CDR3 reads CASSSDRDNSPLHF. The CDR3 DNA follows: TGTGCCAGCAGCTCGGACAGGGACAATTCACCCCTCCACTTT.

At least ten counts were recorded for this clonotype. This chain joins TRBV7-8 and TRBJ2-7; D gene ambiguous. Trimming shortened V by 3 bases and J by 2 bases, and 11 bases separated the two germline ends. Germline V gene data show CDR1 as SGHVS and CDR2 as FQNEAQ. CDR3 length equals 14 residues. The CDR3 here is CASSLGRVTYEQYF. CDR3 bases: TGTGCCAGCAGCTTGGGCCGGGTCACCTACGAGCAGTACTTC.

The chain has TRBV6-5 and TRBJ2-7, with 10 nucleotides matching TRBD2. Looked up from germline, CDR1 is MNHEY and CDR2 is SVGAGI. The CDR3 runs 16 residues. J lost 4 bases, V lost 2 bases, and 8 bases had no gene match. In nucleotides, the CDR3 is TGTGCCAGCAGTTACGCAGCGGGGGGGATTCCGTACGAGCAGTACTTC. Translating gives CASSYAAGGIPYEQYF.